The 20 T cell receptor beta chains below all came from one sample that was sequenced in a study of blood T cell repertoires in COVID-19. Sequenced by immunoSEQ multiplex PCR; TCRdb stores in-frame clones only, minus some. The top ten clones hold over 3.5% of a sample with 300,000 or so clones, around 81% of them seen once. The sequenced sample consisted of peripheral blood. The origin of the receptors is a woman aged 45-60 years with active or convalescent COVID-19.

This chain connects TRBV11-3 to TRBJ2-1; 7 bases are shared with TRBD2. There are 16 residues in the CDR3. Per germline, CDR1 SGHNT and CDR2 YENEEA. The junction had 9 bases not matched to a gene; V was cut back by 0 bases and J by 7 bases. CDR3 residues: CASSLDGGLPTNEQFF. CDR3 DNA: TGTGCCAGCAGCTTAGATGGGGGACTACCCACTAATGAGCAGTTCTTC.

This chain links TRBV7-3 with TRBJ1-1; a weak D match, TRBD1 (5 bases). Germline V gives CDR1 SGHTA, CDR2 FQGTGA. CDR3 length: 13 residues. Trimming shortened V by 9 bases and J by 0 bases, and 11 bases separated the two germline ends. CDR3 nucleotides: TGTGCCAGTTCTAGACAGCTGAACACTGAAGCTTTCTTT. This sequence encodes CASSRQLNTEAFF.

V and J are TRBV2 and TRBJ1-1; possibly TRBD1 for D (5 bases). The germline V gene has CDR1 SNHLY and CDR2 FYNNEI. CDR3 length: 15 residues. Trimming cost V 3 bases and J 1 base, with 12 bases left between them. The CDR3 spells CASSEFWGGNTEAFF. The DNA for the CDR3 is TGTGCCAGCAGTGAGTTTTGGGGGGGGAACACTGAAGCTTTCTTT.

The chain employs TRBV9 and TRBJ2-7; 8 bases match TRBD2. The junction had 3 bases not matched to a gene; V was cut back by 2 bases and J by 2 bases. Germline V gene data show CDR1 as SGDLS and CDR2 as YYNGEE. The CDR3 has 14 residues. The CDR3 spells CASSVTSGAYEQYF. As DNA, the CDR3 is TGTGCCAGCAGCGTCACTAGCGGAGCCTACGAGCAGTACTTC.

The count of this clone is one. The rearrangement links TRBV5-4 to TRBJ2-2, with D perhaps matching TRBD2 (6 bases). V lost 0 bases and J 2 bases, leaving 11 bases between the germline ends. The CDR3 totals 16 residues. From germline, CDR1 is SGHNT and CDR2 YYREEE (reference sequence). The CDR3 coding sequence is TGTGCCAGCAGCTTGGGTTTAGCGGCAAACACCGGGGAGCTGTTTTTT. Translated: CASSLGLAANTGELFF.

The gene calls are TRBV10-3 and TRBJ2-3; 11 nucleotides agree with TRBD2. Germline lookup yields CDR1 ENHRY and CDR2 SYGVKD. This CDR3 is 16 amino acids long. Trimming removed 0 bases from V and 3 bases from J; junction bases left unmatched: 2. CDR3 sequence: CAISESGLAVTDTQYF. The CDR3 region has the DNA TGTGCCATCAGTGAGTCGGGACTAGCGGTTACAGATACGCAGTATTTT.

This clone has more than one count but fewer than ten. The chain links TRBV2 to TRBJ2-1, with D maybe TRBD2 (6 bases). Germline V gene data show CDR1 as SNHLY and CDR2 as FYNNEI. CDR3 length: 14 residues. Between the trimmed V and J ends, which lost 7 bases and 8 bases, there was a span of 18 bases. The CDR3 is CASNGNHPGDEQFF. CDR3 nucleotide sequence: TGTGCCAGCAACGGGAACCACCCGGGGGATGAGCAGTTCTTC.

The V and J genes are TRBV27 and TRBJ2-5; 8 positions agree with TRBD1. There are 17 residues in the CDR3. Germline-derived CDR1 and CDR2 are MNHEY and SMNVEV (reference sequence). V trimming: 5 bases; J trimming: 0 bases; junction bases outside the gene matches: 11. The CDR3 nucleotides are TGTGCCAGCAGTCCCAGCAGGACAGGGATGGACCAAGAGACCCAGTACTTC. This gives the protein CASSPSRTGMDQETQYF.

CDR3 region: CASSPTRGVWEKLFF. CDR3 DNA: TGTGCCAGCAGTCCCACGCGGGGGGTGTGGGAAAAACTGTTTTTT. The chain joins TRBV28 to TRBJ1-4; maybe TRBD1 (5 bases). Germline-derived CDR1 and CDR2 are MDHEN and SYDVKM. The CDR3 totals 15 residues. Trimming cost V 5 bases and J 8 bases, with 18 bases left between them.

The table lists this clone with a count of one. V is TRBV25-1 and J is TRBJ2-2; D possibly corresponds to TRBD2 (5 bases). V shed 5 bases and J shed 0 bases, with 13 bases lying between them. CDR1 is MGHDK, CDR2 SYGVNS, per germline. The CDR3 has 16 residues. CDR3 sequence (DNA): TGTGCCAGCAGTCCTCGAGGGCGCTCGAACACCGGGGAGCTGTTTTTT. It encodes CASSPRGRSNTGELFF.

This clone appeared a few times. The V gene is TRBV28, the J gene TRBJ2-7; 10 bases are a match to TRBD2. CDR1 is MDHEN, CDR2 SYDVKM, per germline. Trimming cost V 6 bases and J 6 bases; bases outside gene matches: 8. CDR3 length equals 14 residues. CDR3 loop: CASRPTSGFREQYF. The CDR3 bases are TGTGCCAGCAGACCGACTAGCGGGTTTCGCGAGCAGTACTTC. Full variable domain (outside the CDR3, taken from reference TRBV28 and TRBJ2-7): DVKVTQSSRYLVKRTGEKVFLECVQDMDHENMFWYRQDPGLGLRLIYFSYDVKMKEKGDIPEGYSVSREKKERFSLILESASTNQTSMYLCASRPTSGFREQYFGPGTRLTVT.

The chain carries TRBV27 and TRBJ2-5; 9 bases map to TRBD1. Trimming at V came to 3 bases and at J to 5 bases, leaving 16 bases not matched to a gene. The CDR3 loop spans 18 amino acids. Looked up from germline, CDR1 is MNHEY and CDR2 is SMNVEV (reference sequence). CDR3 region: CASSFRFGTGSLEETQYF. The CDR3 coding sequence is TGTGCCAGCAGTTTCCGGTTCGGGACAGGGTCGCTTGAGGAGACCCAGTACTTC.

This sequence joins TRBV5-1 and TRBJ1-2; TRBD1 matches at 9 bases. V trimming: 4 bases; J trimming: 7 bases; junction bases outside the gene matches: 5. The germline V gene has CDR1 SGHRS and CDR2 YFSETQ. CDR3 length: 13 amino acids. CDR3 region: CASSPGQGGGYTF. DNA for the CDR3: TGCGCCAGCAGCCCGGGACAGGGCGGTGGCTACACCTTC.

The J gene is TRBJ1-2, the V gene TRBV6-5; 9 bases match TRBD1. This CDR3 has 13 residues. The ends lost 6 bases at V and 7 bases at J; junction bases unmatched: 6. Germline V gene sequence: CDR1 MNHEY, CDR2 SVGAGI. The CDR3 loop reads CASRPRQGGGYTF. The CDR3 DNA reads TGTGCCAGCAGACCGAGACAGGGGGGTGGCTACACCTTC.

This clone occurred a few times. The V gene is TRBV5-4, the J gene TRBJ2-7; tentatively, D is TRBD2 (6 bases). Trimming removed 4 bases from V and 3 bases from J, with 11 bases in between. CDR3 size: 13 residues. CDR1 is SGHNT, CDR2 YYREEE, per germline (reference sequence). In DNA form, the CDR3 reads TGTGCCAGCAGCGGGGACGGGGGCTACGAGCAGTACTTC. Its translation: CASSGDGGYEQYF. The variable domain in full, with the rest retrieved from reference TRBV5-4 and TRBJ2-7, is ETGVTQSPTHLIKTRGQQVTLRCSSQSGHNTVSWYQQALGQGPQFIFQYYREEENGRGNFPPRFSGLQFPNYSSELNVNALELDDSALYLCASSGDGGYEQYFGPGTRLTVT.

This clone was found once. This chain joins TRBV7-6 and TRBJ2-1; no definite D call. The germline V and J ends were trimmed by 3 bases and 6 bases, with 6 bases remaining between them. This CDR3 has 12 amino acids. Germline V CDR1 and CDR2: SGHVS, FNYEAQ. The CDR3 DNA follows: TGTGCCAGCAGCTTTCCGGGCAATGAGCAGTTCTTC. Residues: CASSFPGNEQFF.

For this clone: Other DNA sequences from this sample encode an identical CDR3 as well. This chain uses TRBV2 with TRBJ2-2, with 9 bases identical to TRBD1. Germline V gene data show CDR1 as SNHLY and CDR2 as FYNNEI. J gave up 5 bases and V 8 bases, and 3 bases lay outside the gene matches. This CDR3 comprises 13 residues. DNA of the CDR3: TGTGCCAGCTCGGGGACAGGGACCGGGGAGCTGTTTTTT. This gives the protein CASSGTGTGELFF.

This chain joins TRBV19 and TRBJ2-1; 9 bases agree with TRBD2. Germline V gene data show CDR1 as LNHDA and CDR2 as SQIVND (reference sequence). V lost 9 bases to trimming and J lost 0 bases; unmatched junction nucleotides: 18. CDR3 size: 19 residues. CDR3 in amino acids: CASQSGRYRALSSYNEQFF. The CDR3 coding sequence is TGTGCCAGCCAGAGCGGGAGGTATCGCGCTCTAAGCTCCTACAATGAGCAGTTCTTC.

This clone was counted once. The CDR3 region is CASSYTLAGGFNEQFF. The CDR3 DNA sequence: TGTGCCAGCAGTTACACCCTAGCGGGAGGATTCAATGAGCAGTTCTTC. The rearrangement uses TRBV6-5 and TRBJ2-1; 11 bases map to TRBD2. Germline V gene sequence: CDR1 MNHEY, CDR2 SVGAGI. Trimming took 2 bases from V and 6 from J; bases not matched to a gene: 6. This CDR3 region has 16 residues.

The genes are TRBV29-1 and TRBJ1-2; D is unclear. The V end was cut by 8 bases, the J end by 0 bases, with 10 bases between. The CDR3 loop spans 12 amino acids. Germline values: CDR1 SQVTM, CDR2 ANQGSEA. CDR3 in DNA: TGCAGCTCCTTCTCAGCTAACTATGGCTACACCTTC. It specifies CSSFSANYGYTF.